One TCR beta chain is described in this entry. Its antigen remains unidentified. This entry belongs to a study of lymphopenia after photon versus proton radiotherapy. Regarding the study as a whole: Photon-treated patients lost naive T cells and TCR diversity; proton-treated stayed stable.

CDR1 and CDR2 from the germline V gene are LNHDA and SQIVND (reference sequence). This CDR3 has 15 residues. V was clipped by 7 bases and J by 5 bases, with 17 bases between them. Only in-frame clones appear in the TCRdb table, and some are missing; sequencing was by immunoSEQ multiplex PCR. The sample lists 160,000 or so clones, about 85% occurring once. V gene TRBV19 combines with J gene TRBJ2-2; D is unclear. The TCR was taken from a man between 45 and 60 years old with gastric cancer. The sequencing here drew on peripheral blood, taken from a patient treated with photon-based radiotherapy. The chain's CDR3 is CASTRAAGMTGELFF. The CDR3 DNA sequence: TGTGCCAGTACCCGGGCCGCAGGAATGACCGGGGAGCTGTTTTTT.